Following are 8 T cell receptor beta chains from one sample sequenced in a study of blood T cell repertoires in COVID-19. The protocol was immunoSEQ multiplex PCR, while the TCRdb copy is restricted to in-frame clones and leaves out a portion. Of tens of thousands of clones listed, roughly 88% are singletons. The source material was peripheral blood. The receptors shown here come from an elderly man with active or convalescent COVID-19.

The CDR3: CASSLHGDYYGYTF. The CDR3 DNA reads as TGTGCCAGCAGCCTCCACGGAGACTACTATGGCTACACCTTC. The chain couples TRBV11-2 to TRBJ1-2; D gene uncertain. The CDR3 covers 14 residues. The V end lost 5 bases, the J end lost 3 bases, and 13 bases lay between the germline ends. In germline, CDR1 is SGHAT, CDR2 FQNNGV. Based on the CDR3 plus reference TRBV11-2 and TRBJ1-2, the full variable domain is EAGVAQSPRYKIIEKRQSVAFWCNPISGHATLYWYQQILGQGPKLLIQFQNNGVVDDSQLPKDRFSAERLKGVDSTLKIQPAKLEDSAVYLCASSLHGDYYGYTFGSGTRLTVV.

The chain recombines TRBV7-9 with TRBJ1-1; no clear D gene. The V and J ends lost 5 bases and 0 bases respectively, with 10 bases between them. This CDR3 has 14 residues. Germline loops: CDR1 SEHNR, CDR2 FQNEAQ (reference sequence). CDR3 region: CASSLDTLNTEAFF. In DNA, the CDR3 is TGTGCCAGCAGCCTAGACACACTGAACACTGAAGCTTTCTTT.

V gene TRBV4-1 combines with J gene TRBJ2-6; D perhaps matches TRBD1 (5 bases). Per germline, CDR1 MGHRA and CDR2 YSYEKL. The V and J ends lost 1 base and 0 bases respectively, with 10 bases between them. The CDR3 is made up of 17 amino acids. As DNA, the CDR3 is TGCGCCAGCAGCCAAGCAGGGCTAAGCTCTGGGGCCAACGTCCTGACTTTC. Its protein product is CASSQAGLSSGANVLTF.

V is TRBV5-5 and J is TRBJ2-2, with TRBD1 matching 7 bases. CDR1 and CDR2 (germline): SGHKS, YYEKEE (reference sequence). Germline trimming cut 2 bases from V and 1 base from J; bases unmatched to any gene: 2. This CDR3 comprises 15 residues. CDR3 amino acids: CASSFGTENTGELFF. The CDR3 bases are TGTGCCAGCAGCTTTGGGACAGAGAACACCGGGGAGCTGTTTTTT. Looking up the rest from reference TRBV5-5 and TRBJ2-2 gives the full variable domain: DAGVTQSPTHLIKTRGQQVTLRCSPISGHKSVSWYQQVLGQGPQFIFQYYEKEERGRGNFPDRFSARQFPNYSSELNVNALLLGDSALYLCASSFGTENTGELFFGEGSRLTVL.

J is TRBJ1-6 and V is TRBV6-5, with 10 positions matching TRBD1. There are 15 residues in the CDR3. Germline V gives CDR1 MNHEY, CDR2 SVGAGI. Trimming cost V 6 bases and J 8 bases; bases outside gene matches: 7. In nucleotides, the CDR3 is TGTGCCAGCAGAACGACAGGGGGCAATCATTCACCCCTCCACTTT. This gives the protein CASRTTGGNHSPLHF.

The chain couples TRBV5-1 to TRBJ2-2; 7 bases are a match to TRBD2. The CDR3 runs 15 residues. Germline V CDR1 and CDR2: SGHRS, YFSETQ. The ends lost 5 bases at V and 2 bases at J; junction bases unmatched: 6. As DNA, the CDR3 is TGCGCCAGCAGTTCTAGCGGAGCTAACACCGGGGAGCTGTTTTTT. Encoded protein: CASSSSGANTGELFF.

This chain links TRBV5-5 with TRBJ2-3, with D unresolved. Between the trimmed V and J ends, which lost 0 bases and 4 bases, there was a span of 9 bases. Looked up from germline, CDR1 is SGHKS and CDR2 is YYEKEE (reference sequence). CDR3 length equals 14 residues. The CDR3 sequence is CASSLGHGPDTQYF. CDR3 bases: TGTGCCAGCAGCTTGGGACATGGTCCAGATACGCAGTATTTT.

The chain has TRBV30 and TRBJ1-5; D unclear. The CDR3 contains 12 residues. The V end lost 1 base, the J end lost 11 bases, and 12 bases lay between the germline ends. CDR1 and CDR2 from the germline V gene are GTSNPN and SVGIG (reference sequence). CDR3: CAWSGASEAQHF. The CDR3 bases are TGTGCCTGGAGTGGAGCGTCGGAAGCCCAGCATTTT.